The present entry profiles one TCR beta chain with its context. No antigen is known for it. Sample time point: inflamed ileum from the surgical specimen. Adults with ileal or ileocolonic Crohn's disease and an indication for resection were eligible. Data came from immunoSEQ multiplex PCR; TCRdb stores just in-frame clones and leaves some out. The sample carries about 8,000 clones, 70% to 90% recorded once. V lost 4 bases, J lost 6 bases, and 6 bases stayed unmatched. The CDR3 totals 13 residues. These data originate in a study of T cell repertoires in ileal Crohn's disease. Looking at the study overall: M0 samples are biopsies from inflamed ileum in the resection specimen. Broader study findings: Clonal expansions were more frequent in active smokers than non-smokers at surgery. Compared with CD4 T cells, sorted CD8 cells carried more expanded clones.

The specimen was ileal tissue. This sequence was found in an adult with Crohn's disease. The rearrangement joins TRBV5-3 to TRBJ2-7, with TRBD1 matching 8 bases. TRBV5-3 falls under the ORF class, with uncertain function. CDR3 bases: TGTGCCAGAAGCGCAGCAGGGGGCGGCGAGCAGTACTTC. It specifies CARSAAGGGEQYF.